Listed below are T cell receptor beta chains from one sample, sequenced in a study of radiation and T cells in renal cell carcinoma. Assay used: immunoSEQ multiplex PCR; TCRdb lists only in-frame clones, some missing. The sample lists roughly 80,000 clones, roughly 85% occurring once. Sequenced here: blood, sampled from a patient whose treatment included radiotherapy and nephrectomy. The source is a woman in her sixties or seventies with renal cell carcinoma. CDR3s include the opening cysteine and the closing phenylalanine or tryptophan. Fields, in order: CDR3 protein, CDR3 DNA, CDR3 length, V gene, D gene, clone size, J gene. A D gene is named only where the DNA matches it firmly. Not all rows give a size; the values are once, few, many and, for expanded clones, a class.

CASSSRGYTEAFF,TGTGCCAGCAGCTCCAGGGGTTACACTGAAGCTTTCTTT,13,TRBV7-3,-,-,TRBJ1-1
CAHRLDKLSGYTF,TGTGCACACCGGTTGGACAAATTATCTGGCTACACCTTC,13,TRBV6-5,-,-,TRBJ1-2
CASSLTFEQPQHF,TGTGCCAGCAGCTTGACTTTCGAGCAGCCCCAGCATTTT,13,TRBV5-1,-,-,TRBJ1-5
CASSPGGATQETQYF,TGTGCCAGCAGTCCAGGGGGGGCAACCCAAGAGACCCAGTACTTC,15,TRBV28,-,-,TRBJ2-5
CASSLVGGRGNEQFF,TGTGCCAGCAGCTTAGTGGGCGGGAGGGGAAATGAGCAGTTCTTC,15,TRBV7-2,TRBD2,-,TRBJ2-1
CASSSPSTYEQYF,TGTGCCAGCAGCTCGCCATCGACCTACGAGCAGTACTTC,13,TRBV5-4,-,-,TRBJ2-7
CASNLDRDYYLEQYF,TGTGCCAGCAACCTTGACAGGGACTATTATCTCGAGCAGTACTTC,15,TRBV6-1,-,-,TRBJ2-7
CASSDTGADSPLHF,TGTGCCAGCAGTGACACAGGGGCGGATTCACCCCTCCACTTT,14,TRBV6-4,TRBD1,-,TRBJ1-6
CASSDMGWTAGLYTF,TGCGCCAGCAGTGACATGGGATGGACCGCGGGGCTCTACACCTTC,15,TRBV10-2,-,-,TRBJ1-2
CASRQGDTEAFF,TGTGCCAGTAGACAGGGTGACACTGAAGCTTTCTTT,12,TRBV19,-,-,TRBJ1-1
CASSGAGRYSSYEQYF,TGTGCCAGTAGTGGGGCCGGGCGTTATAGCTCCTACGAGCAGTACTTC,16,TRBV19,-,-,TRBJ2-7
CASSSRTGVTGEQYF,TGTGCCAGCAGTTCCCGGACAGGGGTAACGGGCGAGCAGTACTTC,15,TRBV6-5,TRBD1,-,TRBJ2-7
CASSPGLTDEKLFF,TGTGCCAGCAGCCCCGGGCTAACGGATGAAAAACTGTTTTTT,14,TRBV14,-,-,TRBJ1-4
CASSLWGVFTYEQYF,TGTGCCAGCAGTTTATGGGGGGTTTTCACCTACGAGCAGTACTTC,15,TRBV28,-,-,TRBJ2-7
CSALTGGYGYTF,TGCAGCGCACTGACAGGAGGCTATGGCTACACCTTC,12,TRBV29-1,-,-,TRBJ1-2
CASSLTGSLYNEQFF,TGTGCCAGCAGCTTGACAGGGTCTCTCTACAATGAGCAGTTCTTC,15,TRBV7-3,TRBD1,few,TRBJ2-1
CASSLLYPGRGSYEQYF,TGTGCCAGCAGCTTGCTATACCCGGGGAGGGGTAGCTACGAGCAGTACTTC,17,TRBV5-5,TRBD2,few,TRBJ2-7
CASSFSSLSLAKNIQYF,TGTGCCAGCAGCTTCTCCTCCCTGTCCTTAGCCAAAAACATTCAGTACTTC,17,TRBV5-6,-,-,TRBJ2-4
CASSSGQLLLPYGYTF,TGTGCCAGCAGCTCCGGACAGCTGTTGCTCCCCTATGGCTACACCTTC,16,TRBV7-9,-,-,TRBJ1-2
CASSSPPSSNEQFF,TGTGCCAGCAGTTCCCCCCCGAGCTCCAATGAGCAGTTCTTC,14,TRBV6-6,-,-,TRBJ2-1
CASMIVSSSYEQYF,TGTGCCAGCATGATTGTGAGTAGTTCCTACGAGCAGTACTTC,14,TRBV6-1,-,once,TRBJ2-7
CASRRGPNTEAFF,TGTGCCAGCAGAAGAGGGCCGAACACTGAAGCTTTCTTT,13,TRBV2,-,-,TRBJ1-1